These 30 T cell receptor beta chains share one sample of origin, sequenced in a study of PD-L1 blockade in urothelial cancer. Profiling relied on immunoSEQ multiplex PCR, and the TCRdb table lists in-frame clones only, not all of them. The sample lists 45,000 to 60,000 clones, 85% to 90% occurring once. As to time point: peripheral blood 6 weeks after treatment start. Source: PBMCs, taken around atezolizumab (anti-PD-L1) treatment. All receptors derive from a man aged 60 to 69 with urothelial cancer.

V and J are TRBV5-1 and TRBJ2-5; the D gene is possibly TRBD2 (6 bases). Trimming removed 0 bases at V and 5 bases at J, with 11 bases between. Germline V lookup: CDR1 SGHRS, CDR2 YFSETQ. The CDR3 contains 14 residues. Written as DNA, the CDR3 is TGCGCCAGCAGCTTGGCAGGGACTCGGGAGACCCAGTACTTC. It encodes CASSLAGTRETQYF.

The chain recombines TRBV27 with TRBJ2-7; D perhaps matches TRBD1 (5 bases). CDR1 is MNHEY and CDR2 is SMNVEV in the germline V gene (reference sequence). V was pared by 5 bases and J by 1 base, with 12 bases between. The CDR3 runs to 14 residues. CDR3 coding DNA: TGTGCCAGCAGTAGGGGTTGGGGTTCCTACGAGCAGTACTTC. It is translated as CASSRGWGSYEQYF.

V and J are TRBV5-4 and TRBJ1-6; 12 bases agree with TRBD1. CDR1 is SGHNT, CDR2 YYREEE, per germline (reference sequence). This CDR3 contains 17 residues. V lost 3 bases, J lost 8 bases, and 9 bases stayed unmatched. The CDR3 sequence is CASSYGGTGGGYSPLHF. The CDR3 DNA reads as TGTGCCAGCAGCTATGGAGGGACAGGGGGCGGTTATTCACCCCTCCACTTT.

The J gene is TRBJ2-2, the V gene TRBV19; a weak D match, TRBD2 (7 bases). Germline CDR1 and CDR2: LNHDA and SQIVND (reference sequence). V dropped 3 bases and J dropped 4 bases, with 12 bases sitting between them. CDR3 length: 15 amino acids. The CDR3 loop is CASSIAGAGTGELFF. The CDR3 DNA reads TGTGCCAGTAGTATTGCGGGGGCGGGCACCGGGGAGCTGTTTTTT.

The V and J genes are TRBV5-1 and TRBJ2-2; 11 positions match TRBD2. Germline trimming cut 5 bases from V and 2 bases from J; bases unmatched to any gene: 2. CDR1 SGHRS and CDR2 YFSETQ come from the germline V gene. CDR3 size: 15 residues. CDR3 sequence: CASRLAGENTGELFF. As DNA, the CDR3 is TGCGCCAGCAGACTAGCGGGGGAAAACACCGGGGAGCTGTTTTTT.

The rearrangement joins TRBV2 to TRBJ2-7; TRBD2 agrees at 8 bases. The CDR3 is 14 residues long. Germline loops: CDR1 SNHLY, CDR2 FYNNEI. Trimming at V came to 6 bases and at J to 4 bases, leaving 8 bases not matched to a gene. In nucleotides, the CDR3 is TGTGCCAGCAGACCGGGACTAGGGACTTACGAGCAGTACTTC. It is translated as CASRPGLGTYEQYF. Complete variable domain (other parts from reference TRBV2 and TRBJ2-7): EPEVTQTPSHQVTQMGQEVILRCVPISNHLYFYWYRQILGQKVEFLVSFYNNEISEKSEIFDDQFSVERPDGSNFTLKIRSTKLEDSAMYFCASRPGLGTYEQYFGPGTRLTVT.

CDR3 DNA: TGTGCCAGCAGCTTACCTCATCAGCCCCAGCATTTT. The encoded protein is CASSLPHQPQHF. The chain links TRBV7-9 to TRBJ1-5; D is unclear. This CDR3 has 12 amino acids. With 2 bases removed from V and 5 bases from J, the gap between germline ends came to 4 bases. CDR1 is SEHNR, CDR2 FQNEAQ, per germline (reference sequence).

Written as DNA, the CDR3 is TGTGCCAGCAGCGTAGACCCGACAGGGCTCTACGAGCAGTACTTC. Protein: CASSVDPTGLYEQYF. This chain uses TRBV9 with TRBJ2-7; 7 bases fit TRBD1. The trim removed 0 bases at V and 3 bases at J, leaving 6 bases unmatched. The CDR3 sequence is 15 residues long. Per germline, CDR1 SGDLS and CDR2 YYNGEE. Drawing the rest from reference TRBV9 and TRBJ2-7, the complete variable domain is DSGVTQTPKHLITATGQRVTLRCSPRSGDLSVYWYQQSLDQGLQFLIQYYNGEERAKGNILERFSAQQFPDLHSELNLSSLELGDSALYFCASSVDPTGLYEQYFGPGTRLTVT.

The V gene is TRBV7-2, the J gene TRBJ2-7; 10 bases line up with TRBD1. From germline, CDR1 is SGHTA and CDR2 FQGNSA. The junction had 6 bases not matched to a gene; V was cut back by 5 bases and J by 5 bases. The length of the CDR3 is 14 residues. The CDR3 sequence: CASSLGDRGHEQYF. CDR3 nucleotide sequence: TGTGCCAGCAGCCTTGGGGACAGGGGACACGAGCAGTACTTC.

J is TRBJ1-3 and V is TRBV5-1; 7 bases map to TRBD1. The CDR3 has 15 amino acids. CDR1 is SGHRS, CDR2 YFSETQ, per germline. V was clipped by 5 bases and J by 3 bases; unmatched bases: 8. The chain's CDR3 is CASSPRGQGGNTIYF. CDR3 nucleotides: TGCGCCAGCAGTCCTAGGGGGCAGGGTGGAAACACCATATATTTT.

The chain uses TRBV5-1 and TRBJ2-5; 11 bases agree with TRBD1. CDR1 and CDR2 (germline): SGHRS, YFSETQ. V shed 4 bases, J shed 0 bases, and the junction held 5 bases outside the gene matches. CDR3 size: 16 residues. The CDR3 region has the DNA TGCGCCAGCAGCCCCGGGACAGGGGGTTACCAAGAGACCCAGTACTTC. It translates to CASSPGTGGYQETQYF.

The chain has TRBV15 and TRBJ2-7, with 7 bases identical to TRBD2. The germline V gene has CDR1 LNHNV and CDR2 YYDKDF (reference sequence). V trimming: 0 bases; J trimming: 6 bases; junction bases outside the gene matches: 5. The length of the CDR3 is 14 residues. The CDR3 DNA is TGTGCCACCAGCAGAGATAGGGGAGGGCCCGAGCAGTACTTC. Its protein is CATSRDRGGPEQYF.

The rearrangement uses TRBV5-1 and TRBJ2-1; possible D gene TRBD2, 5 bases. The V and J ends lost 2 bases and 5 bases respectively, with 14 bases between them. The CDR3 has 15 amino acids. The germline CDR1 and CDR2 sequences are SGHRS and YFSETQ. CDR3 coding DNA: TGCGCCAGCAGCTTTACGAGGGCGACTAACAATGAGCAGTTCTTC. Protein sequence: CASSFTRATNNEQFF.

The chain employs TRBV29-1 and TRBJ2-1; D might be TRBD2 (5 bases). Looked up from germline, CDR1 is SQVTM and CDR2 is ANQGSEA. V was shortened by 1 base and J by 2 bases, with 12 bases between the two germline ends. The CDR3 is made up of 15 amino acids. Written as DNA, the CDR3 is TGCAGCGTTGAAGGGCCGGGGAGTGCCTACAATGAGCAGTTCTTC. Its protein product is CSVEGPGSAYNEQFF.

This chain connects TRBV28 to TRBJ2-3; a weak D match, TRBD1 (6 bases). Per germline, CDR1 MDHEN and CDR2 SYDVKM. The CDR3 sequence is 15 residues long. Trimming left V 3 bases short and J 6 bases short, with 16 bases between. DNA for the CDR3: TGTGCCAGCAGTTTCCTACTAGGGGGTGGTGATACGCAGTATTTT. Its translation: CASSFLLGGGDTQYF.

The chain has TRBV2 and TRBJ2-5, with 11 nucleotides matching TRBD1. This CDR3 comprises 16 residues. V dropped 4 bases and J dropped 5; count of bases not matched to a gene: 9. Germline V gene lookup returns CDR1 SNHLY and CDR2 FYNNEI. The DNA of the CDR3 is TGTGCCAGCAGTGGCCGGGACAGGGGGGAAAGGGAGACCCAGTACTTC. It codes for CASSGRDRGERETQYF. The full variable domain, with the rest looked up from reference TRBV2 and TRBJ2-5, is EPEVTQTPSHQVTQMGQEVILRCVPISNHLYFYWYRQILGQKVEFLVSFYNNEISEKSEIFDDQFSVERPDGSNFTLKIRSTKLEDSAMYFCASSGRDRGERETQYFGPGTRLLVL.

The table lists this clone with a count of one. The rearrangement joins TRBV5-6 to TRBJ2-2; 9 nucleotides agree with TRBD2. This CDR3 is 16 amino acids long. Losses at the gene ends were 2 bases for V and 1 base for J; bases not matched to a gene: 3. CDR1 is SGHDT and CDR2 is YYEEEE in the germline V gene. The CDR3: CASSFSGGGNTGELFF. The CDR3 DNA follows: TGTGCCAGCAGCTTTAGCGGGGGCGGGAACACCGGGGAGCTGTTTTTT. Combining the CDR3 with reference TRBV5-6 and TRBJ2-2 gives the whole variable domain DAGVTQSPTHLIKTRGQQVTLRCSPKSGHDTVSWYQQALGQGPQFIFQYYEEEERQRGNFPDRFSGHQFPNYSSELNVNALLLGDSALYLCASSFSGGGNTGELFFGEGSRLTVL.

The chain carries TRBV19 and TRBJ1-2, with TRBD1 matching 7 bases. The CDR3 loop spans 17 amino acids. With V trimmed by 5 bases and J by 0 bases, 12 bases remained unmatched. Germline lookup yields CDR1 LNHDA and CDR2 SQIVND (reference sequence). CDR3: CASSRQGGDRANYGYTF. CDR3 DNA sequence: TGTGCCAGTAGTCGACAAGGCGGGGACAGAGCTAACTATGGCTACACCTTC. Full variable domain (missing parts from reference TRBV19 and TRBJ1-2): DGGITQSPKYLFRKEGQNVTLSCEQNLNHDAMYWYRQDPGQGLRLIYYSQIVNDFQKGDIAEGYSVSREKKESFPLTVTSAQKNPTAFYLCASSRQGGDRANYGYTFGSGTRLTVV.

V and J are TRBV29-1 and TRBJ2-7; D not resolved. CDR1 is SQVTM, CDR2 ANQGSEA, per germline. V was shortened by 2 bases and J by 5 bases, with 13 bases between the two germline ends. This CDR3 comprises 13 residues. The CDR3 sequence: CSVEIRPLNEQYF. The CDR3 DNA sequence: TGCAGCGTTGAAATTCGTCCCCTAAACGAGCAGTACTTC.

The rearrangement uses TRBV4-3 and TRBJ1-5, with no clear D. The CDR3 has 15 amino acids. Germline V gives CDR1 LGHNA, CDR2 YSLEER. Trimming shortened V by 0 bases and J by 3 bases, and 9 bases separated the two germline ends. The CDR3 bases are TGCGCCAGCAGCCAAGATCCCGGTGCCAATCAGCCCCAGCATTTT. It yields the protein CASSQDPGANQPQHF.

The chain has TRBV19 and TRBJ2-7; TRBD1 might be the D (6 bases). This CDR3 has 12 amino acids. The ends were cut back, 5 bases at V and 4 bases at J, with 9 bases in the middle. Germline assignment: CDR1 LNHDA and CDR2 SQIVND (reference sequence). In nucleotides, the CDR3 is TGTGCCAGTAGTCCGCAGGGGTACGAGCAGTACTTC. Translated: CASSPQGYEQYF.

This clone was observed a single time. The chain couples TRBV5-1 to TRBJ2-5; 10 nucleotides agree with TRBD1. Germline CDR1 and CDR2: SGHRS and YFSETQ. J gave up 5 bases and V 4 bases, and 11 bases lay outside the gene matches. The CDR3 is 16 residues long. CDR3 region: CASSPGTGATKETQYF. The CDR3 region has the DNA TGCGCCAGCAGCCCCGGGACAGGGGCAACTAAGGAGACCCAGTACTTC.

The chain carries TRBV6-5 and TRBJ2-5; no reliable D call. Trimming cost V 6 bases and J 6 bases, with 17 bases left between them. The CDR3 consists of 14 residues. Germline V gene data show CDR1 as MNHEY and CDR2 as SVGAGI. In DNA, the CDR3 is TGTGCCAGCAGGCCCACGGGTCCTGGCCAGACCCAGTACTTC. Residues: CASRPTGPGQTQYF.

This chain links TRBV28 with TRBJ2-7; possibly TRBD1 for D (6 bases). The CDR3 is made up of 13 amino acids. In germline, CDR1 is MDHEN, CDR2 SYDVKM. Trimming shortened V by 8 bases and J by 3 bases, and 14 bases separated the two germline ends. The chain's CDR3 is CASGGGQHYEQYF. The CDR3 coding sequence is TGTGCCAGCGGAGGCGGACAGCACTACGAGCAGTACTTC.

This chain uses TRBV27 with TRBJ2-7, with TRBD1 matching over 8 bases. The trim removed 6 bases at V and 3 bases at J, leaving 10 bases unmatched. The CDR3 loop spans 15 amino acids. In germline, CDR1 is MNHEY, CDR2 SMNVEV (reference sequence). As DNA, the CDR3 is TGTGCCAGCAGAACGGACAGGGTGGGGAACTACGAGCAGTACTTC. Its protein is CASRTDRVGNYEQYF.

The gene calls are TRBV13 and TRBJ2-7; no clear D gene. Germline V gene data show CDR1 as PRHDT and CDR2 as FYEKMQ (reference sequence). The CDR3 consists of 15 residues. V was shortened by 1 base and J by 0 bases, with 10 bases between the two germline ends. CDR3 DNA sequence: TGTGCCAGCAGCTTAGAAGGCGGCAGCTCCTACGAGCAGTACTTC. Translation: CASSLEGGSSYEQYF.

The gene calls are TRBV27 and TRBJ2-1, with 8 nucleotides matching TRBD1. CDR1 and CDR2 (germline): MNHEY, SMNVEV (reference sequence). J was trimmed by 4 bases and V by 5 bases; bases with no gene match: 10. The CDR3 consists of 16 residues. The CDR3 DNA is TGTGCCAGCAGTCCTTTCGGACAGGGACTTTACAATGAGCAGTTCTTC. This sequence encodes CASSPFGQGLYNEQFF.

The gene calls are TRBV19 and TRBJ1-5; 8 nucleotides match TRBD1. This CDR3 spans 16 amino acids. V lost 5 bases to trimming and J lost 0 bases; unmatched junction nucleotides: 6. Germline CDR1 and CDR2: LNHDA and SQIVND (reference sequence). Written as DNA, the CDR3 is TGTGCCAGTAGTCTCGTCGGACAGGGTAGCAATCAGCCCCAGCATTTT. As protein: CASSLVGQGSNQPQHF.

This rearrangement joins TRBV5-8 to TRBJ1-5, with D perhaps TRBD1 (6 bases). The germline gives CDR1 SGHTS, CDR2 YDEGEE. This CDR3 has 14 amino acids. Trimming removed 5 bases at V and 3 bases at J, with 12 bases between. The DNA of the CDR3 is TGTGCCAGCAGGTATACAGGGTTCAATCAGCCCCAGCATTTT. Protein sequence: CASRYTGFNQPQHF. The variable domain in full, completed from reference TRBV5-8 and TRBJ1-5, reads EAGVTQSPTHLIKTRGQQATLRCSPISGHTSVYWYQQALGLGLQFLLWYDEGEERNRGNFPPRFSGRQFPNYSSELNVNALELEDSALYLCASRYTGFNQPQHFGDGTRLSIL.

Only a few counts were recorded for this clone. V and J are TRBV18 and TRBJ1-1; D gene ambiguous. The CDR3 length is 13 residues. V was cut by 0 bases and J by 4 bases, with 6 bases left in between. Germline loops: CDR1 KGHSH, CDR2 LQKENI. CDR3 DNA: TGTGCCAGCTCACCACCCCGGGGCACTGAAGCTTTCTTT. Translation: CASSPPRGTEAFF.